These 16 T cell receptor beta chains were sequenced from one sample in a study of T cells after yellow fever vaccination. Each CDR3 protein gets one entry after TCRdb re-called the 5' RACE reads with MiXCR. The profile shows some 350,000 distinct CDR3 sequences, approximately 10% of them singletons. The starting material was PBMCs, obtained on the day of the first yellow fever vaccination. The receptors were sampled from a man younger than 35 who received the YFV17D yellow fever vaccine.

The chain is built from TRBV18 and TRBJ2-2; D might be TRBD1 or TRBD2, each matching 5 bases. Between the trimmed V and J ends, which lost 4 bases and 4 bases, there was a span of 16 bases. The length of the CDR3 is 16 residues. Germline V gene lookup returns CDR1 KGHSH and CDR2 LQKENI. The CDR3 DNA is TGTGCCAGCTCACACCGGGACCCCTACAGCACCGGGGAGCTGTTTTTT. Translated: CASSHRDPYSTGELFF.

This clonotype has only a few counts. This CDR3 reads CASSFTAPTNYGYTF. CDR3 bases: TGTGCCAGCAGTTTTACAGCGCCTACTAACTATGGCTACACCTTC. V usage is TRBV6-5 and J usage is TRBJ1-2; D unresolved. Looked up from germline, CDR1 is MNHEY and CDR2 is SVGAGI. This CDR3 is 15 amino acids long. Trimming removed 4 bases from V and 0 bases from J, with 12 bases in between.

This clonotype appeared a few times. The chain joins TRBV12-3 or TRBV12-4 to TRBJ2-7; 9 bases align to TRBD1. CDR3 size: 12 residues. V gave up 6 bases and J gave up 9 bases; unmatched junction bases: 6. The CDR3 region has the DNA TGTGCCAGCAGGGGGACAGGGACGGTGCAGTACGTC. Protein sequence: CASRGTGTVQYV.

The chain combines TRBV6-5 with TRBJ2-1, with D unclear. The CDR3 spans 11 residues. V was shortened by 7 bases and J by 11 bases, with 12 bases between the two germline ends. Germline CDR1 is MNHEY and CDR2 is SVGAGI. CDR3 in amino acids: CASTDGRQQFF. DNA of the CDR3: TGTGCCAGCACCGACGGTAGACAGCAGTTCTTC.

About this clonotype: The final CDR3 position lacks the conserved phenylalanine or tryptophan, pointing to a likely read error. Because the CDR3's place on the DNA is in doubt, the DNA is left out and the CDR3 is given as listed by TCRdb. This chain links TRBV11-2 with TRBJ2-1; no check of the table's D call, TRBD2, against the DNA was made. CDR1 and CDR2 from the germline V gene are SGHAT and FQNNGV. A total of 11 residues make up the CDR3, ends included. The CDR3 is CASSLGLGTAL.

The chain uses TRBV12-3 or TRBV12-4 and TRBJ1-2; a possible D gene is TRBD1 (5 bases). CDR3 size: 14 residues. Trimming cost V 1 base and J 6 bases, with 12 bases left between them. The CDR3 DNA reads TGTGCCAGCAGTTTAGATCGGGGGAAAAATGGCTACACCTTC. Protein product: CASSLDRGKNGYTF.

The chain couples TRBV12-3 or TRBV12-4 to TRBJ2-7, with a possible D match to TRBD1 (6 bases). This CDR3 has 13 residues. The V gene lost 5 bases and the J gene lost 2 bases, with 10 bases spanning the gap. CDR3 in amino acids: CASSRDTAYEQYF. CDR3 DNA sequence: TGTGCCAGCAGTCGGGACACTGCCTACGAGCAGTACTTC.

This clonotype has a handful of counts. The chain carries TRBV7-7 and TRBJ2-3, with TRBD2 matching 8 bases. V shed 5 bases and J 0 bases; nucleotides not matched to a gene: 7. The CDR3 loop spans 16 amino acids. Germline loops: CDR1 SSHAT, CDR2 FNYEAQ (reference sequence). The CDR3 sequence: CASSPTAGASTDTQYF. The CDR3, as DNA: TGTGCCAGCAGCCCAACAGCGGGGGCTAGCACAGATACGCAGTATTTT.

V is TRBV20-1 and J is TRBJ2-5; 7 nucleotides match TRBD1. Unmatched junction bases numbered 6, after V lost 4 bases and J lost 1 base. The germline CDR1 and CDR2 sequences are DFQATT and SNEGSKA (reference sequence). The CDR3 extends over 14 amino acids. The CDR3 DNA is TGCAGTGCTACAGACAGGGCAATCCAAGAGACCCAGTACTTC. Amino acids: CSATDRAIQETQYF.

This clonotype was observed a few times. This chain connects TRBV5-1 to TRBJ2-7, with 8 bases identical to TRBD2. Germline trimming cut 7 bases from V and 0 bases from J; bases unmatched to any gene: 9. This CDR3 contains 15 residues. Germline V gene lookup returns CDR1 SGHRS and CDR2 YFSETQ. The CDR3 here is CASRLRGGYSYEQYF. CDR3 nucleotides: TGCGCCAGCCGACTCCGGGGGGGGTACTCCTACGAGCAGTACTTC.

This clonotype was seen repeatedly, ten times or more. The chain joins TRBV5-1 to TRBJ2-2; the D gene could be TRBD1 or TRBD2 (6 bases each). V shed 2 bases and J shed 4 bases, with 12 bases lying between them. CDR1 SGHRS and CDR2 YFSETQ come from the germline V gene. This CDR3 has 15 amino acids. CDR3 sequence: CASSLQGGGTGELFF. CDR3 DNA sequence: TGCGCCAGCAGCTTACAGGGAGGTGGCACCGGGGAGCTGTTTTTT.

The chain employs TRBV18 and TRBJ2-1; 7 bases align to TRBD2. J lost 5 bases, V lost 5 bases, and 9 bases had no gene match. This CDR3 region has 15 residues. Germline V CDR1 and CDR2: KGHSH, LQKENI. CDR3 sequence reads: CASSLALADHNEQFF. The CDR3 DNA sequence: TGTGCCAGCTCATTGGCTCTAGCGGATCACAATGAGCAGTTCTTC.

The chain joins TRBV4-1 to TRBJ2-3; 8 positions agree with TRBD2. Germline lookup yields CDR1 MGHRA and CDR2 YSYEKL. The CDR3 runs 16 residues. The J segment lost 1 base and the V segment lost 1 base, leaving 4 bases of the junction unmatched. DNA of the CDR3: TGCGCCAGCAGCCAAGCTGCAGCGGGGGGCACAGATACGCAGTATTTT. This gives the protein CASSQAAAGGTDTQYF.

This clonotype was counted between two and nine times. The CDR3 loop is CSASIGLAGGRAGELFF. The CDR3 DNA reads as TGCAGTGCTAGTATCGGGCTAGCGGGGGGGCGCGCCGGGGAGCTGTTTTTT. The chain links TRBV20-1 to TRBJ2-2; the match to TRBD2 covers 12 bases. The CDR3 runs to 17 residues. V shed 3 bases, J shed 6 bases, and the junction held 11 bases outside the gene matches. The germline CDR1 and CDR2 sequences are DFQATT and SNEGSKA (reference sequence).

The chain recombines TRBV20-1 with TRBJ2-5, with TRBD2 as a possible D gene (5 bases). CDR3 length: 15 residues. The V end was cut by 2 bases, the J end by 4 bases, with 17 bases between. Germline CDR1 reads DFQATT; CDR2 reads SNEGSKA (reference sequence). CDR3 loop: CSARREGRLGETQYF. The CDR3 bases are TGCAGTGCTAGAAGAGAGGGTAGACTCGGAGAGACCCAGTACTTC.

This clonotype was detected ten times or more. The genes are TRBV5-1 and TRBJ2-5; possibly TRBD2 for D (5 bases). V lost 7 bases and J lost 0, with 10 bases in between. This CDR3 is built from 13 residues. Germline CDR1 SGHRS, CDR2 YFSETQ. The CDR3 sequence: CASAGLNQETQYF. Here the CDR3 DNA reads TGCGCCAGCGCTGGACTCAACCAAGAGACCCAGTACTTC.